These T cell receptor beta chains were read from a single sample in a study of T cell repertoires in cytomegalovirus infection. These receptors have no known antigen. TCRdb re-called the reads with MiXCR, one entry per CDR3 protein. The table includes about 890,000 distinct CDR3 sequences, around 32% detected once. The source material was cultured CD8+ T cells from PBMCs, sampled from culture after CMV antigen stimulation. The receptors were gathered from a human donor in good health (CMV status not recorded). Some clones in this sample may be carry-over from other donors' samples. Both conserved end residues are part of each CDR3. Fields, in order: J gene, V gene, D gene, clone size, CDR3 DNA, CDR3 protein. The D gene is left open where the match is weak. Not every row has a clone size; where given, it reads once, few, many or a size class.

>TRBJ2-1|TRBV6-4|TRBD2|-
TGTGCCAGCTCTAGCGGGGGGATAAATGAGCAGTTCTTC
CASSSGGINEQFF
>TRBJ2-3|TRBV7-9|TRBD1|-
TGTGCCAGCAGCGGGGGACAGGGAAGCACAGATACGCAGTATTTT
CASSGGQGSTDTQYF
>TRBJ2-3|TRBV19|-|few
TGTGCCACCCTCCCAGAGGCGTACACCCCAGATACGCAGTATTTT
CATLPEAYTPDTQYF
>TRBJ2-1|TRBV19|-|few
TGTGCCACCACCCGGGGCAATGAGCAGTTCTTC
CATTRGNEQFF
>TRBJ1-5|TRBV6-1|-|many
TGTGCCAGCGCGGACCTCCCCAATCAGCCCCAGCATTTT
CASADLPNQPQHF
>TRBJ1-1|TRBV7-9|-|few
TGTGCCAGCAGCTTGAATAAACTTGAAGCTTTCTTT
CASSLNKLEAFF
>TRBJ2-3|TRBV7-2|TRBD2|many
TGTGCCAGCAGCCCCCTTCTTGCGGGGGGGTCTTACGTTAGCACAGATACGCAGTATTTT
CASSPLLAGGSYVSTDTQYF
>TRBJ2-1|TRBV15|TRBD1|-
TGTGCCACCAGCAGAGTAGATGAGTGGGGGACAGGGGGTAACTGGGGGAATGAGCAGTTCTTC
CATSRVDEWGTGGNWGNEQFF
>TRBJ2-5|TRBV4-2|TRBD2|few
TGTGCCAGCAGCCAAGATACTGGGGGAGGGAGATTGCAATACTTC
CASSQDTGGGRLQYF
>TRBJ2-1|TRBV4-1|-|few
TGCGCCAGCAGCCCCAGGGGAGGGGGGGGTGAGCAGTTCTTC
CASSPRGGGGEQFF
>TRBJ2-2|TRBV19|-|-
TGTGCCAGTAGTATTCACTTAACTCGGGCCGGGGAGCTGTTTTTT
CASSIHLTRAGELFF
>TRBJ2-1|TRBV28|TRBD2|many
TGTGCCAGCAGTCGCCTAAGCGGGGGGGCCGATGAGCAGTTCTTC
CASSRLSGGADEQFF